Listed below are T cell receptor beta chains from one sample, sequenced in a study of cytomegalovirus exposure and HLA in healthy donors. The method was immunoSEQ multiplex PCR; TCRdb's version includes in-frame clones alone and lacks a portion of them. The repertoire includes over 200,000 clones, more than 75% of them detected once, and 3% to 4.5% sits in the top ten. The sample comprised PBMCs. These receptors came from a male donor in good health and CMV-seronegative. The CDR3 runs from the conserved cysteine through the conserved F or W. Each record gives: V gene, clone size, D gene, J gene, CDR3 protein, CDR3 DNA. A D gene is named only where the DNA matches it firmly. Clone size is given for some rows only: seen once, a few or many times, or a class if the clone is expanded.

v_gene: TRBV20-1
abundance: NA
d_gene: NA
j_gene: TRBJ2-7
CDR3aa: CSALLRYEQYF
CDR3nt: TGCAGTGCTCTCCTTCGGTACGAGCAGTACTTC

v_gene: TRBV2
abundance: NA
d_gene: NA
j_gene: TRBJ2-3
CDR3aa: CASSGLIGGGTDTQYF
CDR3nt: TGTGCCAGCAGTGGCCTGATTGGCGGGGGCACAGATACGCAGTATTTT

v_gene: TRBV7-7
abundance: NA
d_gene: TRBD2
j_gene: TRBJ2-2
CDR3aa: CASSPSGTSWVTGELFF
CDR3nt: TGTGCCAGCAGCCCCTCCGGGACTAGCTGGGTCACCGGGGAGCTGTTTTTT

v_gene: TRBV28
abundance: NA
d_gene: TRBD1
j_gene: TRBJ2-2
CDR3aa: CASKGEGTANTGELFF
CDR3nt: TGTGCCAGCAAGGGAGAGGGGACAGCGAACACCGGGGAGCTGTTTTTT

v_gene: TRBV15
abundance: NA
d_gene: TRBD2
j_gene: TRBJ2-7
CDR3aa: CATSTQLSGSSYEQYF
CDR3nt: TGTGCCACCAGCACCCAACTTAGCGGGTCTTCCTACGAGCAGTACTTC

v_gene: TRBV14
abundance: NA
d_gene: NA
j_gene: TRBJ2-7
CDR3aa: CASSPGHIKQYF
CDR3nt: TGTGCCAGCAGCCCCGGACATATCAAGCAGTACTTC

v_gene: TRBV21-1
abundance: NA
d_gene: NA
j_gene: TRBJ2-1
CDR3aa: CASPSTTGTSRAFYNEQFF
CDR3nt: TGTGCCAGCCCCTCCACCACCGGGACTAGCCGAGCTTTTTACAATGAGCAGTTCTTC

v_gene: TRBV9
abundance: NA
d_gene: NA
j_gene: TRBJ1-2
CDR3aa: CASSVDQGNYGYTF
CDR3nt: TGTGCCAGCAGCGTAGATCAGGGGAACTATGGCTACACCTTC

v_gene: TRBV30
abundance: NA
d_gene: NA
j_gene: TRBJ1-2
CDR3aa: CAWRGGNYGYTF
CDR3nt: TGTGCCTGGCGAGGAGGAAACTATGGCTACACCTTC

v_gene: TRBV25-1
abundance: NA
d_gene: NA
j_gene: TRBJ2-2
CDR3aa: CASSESFYGAGELFF
CDR3nt: TGTGCCAGCAGTGAGAGTTTTTACGGGGCCGGGGAGCTGTTTTTT

v_gene: TRBV27
abundance: few
d_gene: NA
j_gene: TRBJ1-5
CDR3aa: CASSLSGTENNQPQHF
CDR3nt: TGTGCCAGCAGTTTATCCGGGACTGAAAACAATCAGCCCCAGCATTTT

v_gene: TRBV27
abundance: NA
d_gene: TRBD2
j_gene: TRBJ2-1
CDR3aa: CASSPGWTSGDNEQFF
CDR3nt: TGTGCCAGCAGCCCTGGATGGACTAGCGGGGACAATGAGCAGTTCTTC

v_gene: TRBV10-1
abundance: NA
d_gene: NA
j_gene: TRBJ1-1
CDR3aa: CASSSSQANTEAFF
CDR3nt: TGCGCCAGCAGTAGTAGCCAAGCGAACACTGAAGCTTTCTTT

v_gene: TRBV9
abundance: NA
d_gene: NA
j_gene: TRBJ1-1
CDR3aa: CASSVDRGTEAFF
CDR3nt: TGTGCCAGCAGCGTAGATCGAGGGACTGAAGCTTTCTTT

v_gene: TRBV6-5
abundance: NA
d_gene: NA
j_gene: TRBJ1-2
CDR3aa: CASSSTANYGYTF
CDR3nt: TGTGCCAGCAGTTCAACAGCTAACTATGGCTACACCTTC

v_gene: TRBV5-4
abundance: few
d_gene: NA
j_gene: TRBJ1-2
CDR3aa: CASSLAGYGYTF
CDR3nt: TGTGCCAGCAGCTTGGCAGGGTATGGCTACACCTTC

v_gene: TRBV6-5
abundance: NA
d_gene: TRBD1
j_gene: TRBJ2-5
CDR3aa: CASGATGEETQYF
CDR3nt: TGTGCCAGCGGTGCCACAGGGGAAGAGACCCAGTACTTC

v_gene: TRBV11-3
abundance: NA
d_gene: NA
j_gene: TRBJ2-3
CDR3aa: CASSSHSGTDTQYF
CDR3nt: TGTGCCAGCAGCTCACATAGCGGCACAGATACGCAGTATTTT

v_gene: TRBV30
abundance: NA
d_gene: TRBD2
j_gene: TRBJ2-3
CDR3aa: CAWESGGANTQYF
CDR3nt: TGTGCCTGGGAAAGCGGGGGGGCGAATACGCAGTATTTT

v_gene: TRBV28
abundance: NA
d_gene: TRBD1
j_gene: TRBJ2-7
CDR3aa: CASSSRQGSSEQYF
CDR3nt: TGTGCCAGCAGTTCCCGACAGGGCTCGAGCGAGCAGTACTTC